This is a list of T cell receptor beta chains from one sample in a study of yellow fever vaccine responses in identical twins. TCRdb independently ran MiXCR on the RT-PCR reads; one entry per CDR3 protein. The sample consists of 30,000 to 40,000 distinct CDR3 sequences, more than 50% of them appearing once. The material sequenced was T cells from blood (PBMCs), unsorted or a sorted subset (not recorded which), taken before or after yellow fever vaccination (not recorded which). Receptors originate from a woman under 30 who received the yellow fever vaccine. Both conserved end residues are part of each CDR3. The order of the fields is J gene, clone size, V gene, D gene, CDR3 protein, CDR3 DNA. The D gene is left open where the match is weak. Not every row has a clone size; where given, it reads once, few, many or a size class.

TRBJ2-1 | few | TRBV11-1 | . | CASSLIPVPTNNEQFF | TGTGCCAGCAGCTTAATTCCAGTGCCGACTAACAATGAGCAGTTCTTC
TRBJ2-6 | . | TRBV12-3/TRBV12-4 | . | CASSQGLGGANVLTF | TGTGCCAGCAGCCAGGGGTTAGGTGGGGCCAACGTCCTGACTTTC
TRBJ1-5 | . | TRBV20-1 | . | CSARDGNQPQHF | TGCAGTGCTAGGGACGGGAATCAGCCCCAGCATTTT
TRBJ1-5 | . | TRBV28 | TRBD1 | CASSSPGQGANQPQHF | TGTGCCAGCAGTTCCCCGGGACAGGGAGCGAATCAGCCCCAGCATTTT
TRBJ1-5 | . | TRBV18 | TRBD1 | CASSSELTGQAQHF | TGTGCCAGCTCATCAGAATTGACAGGGCAGGCCCAGCATTTT
TRBJ1-1 | once | TRBV10-3 | TRBD1 | CAIRGTENTEAFF | TGTGCCATCAGGGGGACAGAGAACACTGAAGCTTTCTTT
TRBJ2-7 | . | TRBV2 | . | CASSGQGYYEQYF | TGTGCCAGCAGTGGGCAGGGGTACTACGAGCAGTACTTC
TRBJ2-1 | . | TRBV20-1 | . | CSARVLNEQFF | TGCAGCGCTCGTGTCCTCAATGAGCAGTTCTTC
TRBJ1-1 | few | TRBV29-1 | . | CSVDLTGLNTEAFF | TGCAGCGTTGATCTAACGGGGCTGAACACTGAAGCTTTCTTT
TRBJ2-1 | . | TRBV12-3/TRBV12-4 | TRBD1 | CASSLTPGQGSYEQFF | TGTGCCAGCAGTTTAACCCCGGGACAGGGATCCTATGAGCAGTTCTTC
TRBJ2-1 | few | TRBV12-3/TRBV12-4 | . | CASSLGRSEFF | TGTGCCAGCAGTTTGGGGCGGAGTGAGTTCTTC
TRBJ1-1 | . | TRBV20-1 | . | CSAMPYLEAFF | TGCAGTGCGATGCCATACTTGGAAGCTTTCTTT
TRBJ2-7 | few | TRBV29-1 | TRBD2 | CSVVWLAGAYEQYF | TGCAGCGTTGTTTGGCTAGCGGGAGCATACGAGCAGTACTTC
TRBJ1-4 | few | TRBV7-9 | . | CASSLETTVINEKLFF | TGTGCCAGCAGCTTAGAGACGACAGTCATCAATGAAAAACTGTTTTTT
TRBJ1-5 | . | TRBV29-1 | . | CSVGGTDQPQHF | TGCAGCGTTGGTGGAACAGATCAGCCCCAGCATTTT
TRBJ2-1 | . | TRBV11-1 | . | CASSLLASSYNEQFF | TGTGCCAGCAGCTTACTGGCGAGCTCCTACAATGAGCAGTTCTTC
TRBJ2-1 | . | TRBV15 | . | CATSRAGTVFNEQFF | TGTGCCACCAGCAGAGCCGGGACGGTCTTTAATGAGCAGTTCTTC
TRBJ1-4 | . | TRBV16 | . | CASSQYNEKLFF | TGTGCCAGCAGCCAATACAATGAAAAACTGTTTTTT